The 7 T cell receptor beta chains presented below share a single source sample, sequenced in a study of T cell clones after liver transplantation. TCRdb keeps only in-frame clones here, not all; method: immunoSEQ multiplex PCR. The sample has tens of thousands of clones; 60% to 80% are singletons. The input for sequencing was CD4+ T cells from blood, taken at the 22-month timepoint. The source of these receptors is a human patient who received a liver transplant. Some of the T cells may derive from the graft donor.

This chain joins TRBV10-3 and TRBJ1-4; TRBD1 might be the D (6 bases). Trimming left V 6 bases short and J 6 bases short, with 14 bases between. The germline gives CDR1 ENHRY, CDR2 SYGVKD. This CDR3 comprises 14 residues. The CDR3 protein is CAIRNREEDEKLFF. The CDR3 nucleotides read TGTGCCATCAGGAACAGGGAGGAGGATGAAAAACTGTTTTTT.

The chain has TRBV5-5 and TRBJ2-2; no reliable D call. V lost 3 bases and J 7 bases, leaving 7 bases between the germline ends. CDR1 is SGHKS and CDR2 is YYEKEE in the germline V gene (reference sequence). This CDR3 has 12 residues. This CDR3 reads CASSWGNGELFF. CDR3 coding DNA: TGTGCCAGCAGCTGGGGTAACGGGGAGCTGTTTTTT.

The chain joins TRBV9 to TRBJ2-1; D is uncertain. CDR3 size: 17 residues. The V end lost 0 bases, the J end lost 0 bases, and 13 bases lay between the germline ends. CDR1 is SGDLS and CDR2 is YYNGEE in the germline V gene. The CDR3 loop reads CASSVDAGSSSYNEQFF. The CDR3 DNA follows: TGTGCCAGCAGCGTAGATGCAGGATCGAGCTCCTACAATGAGCAGTTCTTC.

This clone was picked up a small number of times. V usage is TRBV4-2 and J usage is TRBJ1-1; 7 positions agree with TRBD1. The germline V gene has CDR1 LGHNA and CDR2 YNFKEQ. The CDR3 loop spans 15 amino acids. The V and J ends lost 2 bases and 1 base, in that order; junction bases with no gene match: 4. CDR3 loop: CASSQMTGTNTEAFF. Here the CDR3 DNA reads TGTGCCAGCAGCCAAATGACAGGGACGAACACTGAAGCTTTCTTT.

This clone has a handful of counts. The chain employs TRBV12-2 and TRBJ1-5. TRBV12-2 corresponds to a pseudogene. The CDR3 contains 14 residues. In nucleotides, the CDR3 is TGTGCAAGTCGCCTTAGGGACGGCAATCAGCCCCAGCATTTT. It translates to CASRLRDGNQPQHF.

This sequence joins TRBV6-1 and TRBJ1-2, with D possibly TRBD1 on 5 matching bases. The V end was cut by 1 base, the J end by 2 bases, with 17 bases between. CDR3 size: 17 residues. Germline CDR1 and CDR2: MNHNS and SASEGT. The CDR3 bases are TGTGCCAGCAGTGAAGGACAGACCCGTTGGGGAAACTATGGCTACACCTTC. Translated: CASSEGQTRWGNYGYTF.

V usage is TRBV28 and J usage is TRBJ1-5; D not certain. The CDR3 spans 15 residues. The ends were cut back, 2 bases at V and 1 base at J, with 9 bases in the middle. Germline CDR1 and CDR2: MDHEN and SYDVKM. In nucleotides, the CDR3 is TGTGCCAGCAGTTTACACGCGGGAAGCAATCAGCCCCAGCATTTT. Translating gives CASSLHAGSNQPQHF.